The present entry profiles one T cell receptor beta chain with its context. Other nucleotide sequences in the sample specify the same CDR3. The sample belongs to a study of OX40 agonist ivuxolimab in advanced cancers. The germline V gene encodes CDR1 SGDLS and CDR2 YYNGEE. Unmatched junction bases numbered 0, after V lost 3 bases and J lost 2 bases. The CDR3 is made up of 13 amino acids. Some clones are missing from TCRdb's copy, which holds only in-frame ones; the method was immunoSEQ multiplex PCR. The repertoire consists of tens of thousands of clones, with under 80% occurring once and the leading ten covering approximately 5%.

The specimen was CD4+ or CD8+ T cells sorted from blood, collected in a trial of the OX40 agonist ivuxolimab. J is TRBJ2-7 and V is TRBV9; TRBD1 matches at 9 bases. The sequence was collected from an adult with an advanced solid tumor such as melanoma, head and neck, liver or kidney cancer. In DNA, the CDR3 is TGTGCCAGCAGCGGACAGGGGGCCTACGAGCAGTACTTC. Translated: CASSGQGAYEQYF.